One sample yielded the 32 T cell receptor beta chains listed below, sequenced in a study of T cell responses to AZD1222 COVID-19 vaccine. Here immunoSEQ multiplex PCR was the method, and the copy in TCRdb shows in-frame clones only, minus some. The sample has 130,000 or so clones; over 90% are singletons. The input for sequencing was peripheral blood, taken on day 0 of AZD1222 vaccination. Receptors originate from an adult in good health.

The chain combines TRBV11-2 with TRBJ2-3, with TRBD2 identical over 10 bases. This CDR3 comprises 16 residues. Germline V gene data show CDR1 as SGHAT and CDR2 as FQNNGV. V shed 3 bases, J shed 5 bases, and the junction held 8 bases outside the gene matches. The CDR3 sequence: CASSFERGGAGDTQYF. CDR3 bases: TGTGCCAGCAGCTTTGAGCGGGGGGGTGCGGGAGATACGCAGTATTTT.

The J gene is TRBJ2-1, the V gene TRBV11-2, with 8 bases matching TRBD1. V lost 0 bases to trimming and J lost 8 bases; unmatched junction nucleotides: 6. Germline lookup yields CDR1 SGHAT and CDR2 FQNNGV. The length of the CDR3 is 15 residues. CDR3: CASSLDSDRGYEQFF. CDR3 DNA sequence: TGTGCCAGCAGCTTAGATTCAGACAGGGGATATGAGCAGTTCTTC.

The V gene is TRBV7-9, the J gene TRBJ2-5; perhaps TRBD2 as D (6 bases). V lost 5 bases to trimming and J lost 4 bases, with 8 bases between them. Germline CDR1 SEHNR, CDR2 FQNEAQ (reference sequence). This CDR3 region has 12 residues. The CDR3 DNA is TGTGCCAGCAGCGTGGGGGGAGAGACCCAGTACTTC. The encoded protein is CASSVGGETQYF. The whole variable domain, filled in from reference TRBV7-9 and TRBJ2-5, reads DTGVSQNPRHKITKRGQNVTFRCDPISEHNRLYWYRQTLGQGPEFLTYFQNEAQLEKSRLLSDRFSAERPKGSFSTLEIQRTEQGDSAMYLCASSVGGETQYFGPGTRLLVL.

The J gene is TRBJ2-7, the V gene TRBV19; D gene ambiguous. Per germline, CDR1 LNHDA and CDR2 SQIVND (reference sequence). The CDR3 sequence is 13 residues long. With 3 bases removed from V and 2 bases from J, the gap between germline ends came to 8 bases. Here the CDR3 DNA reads TGTGCCAGTAGTATCTCTCCCGCCTACGAGCAGTACTTC. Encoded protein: CASSISPAYEQYF.

In nucleotides, the CDR3 is TGTGCCAGCAGCCCAGCGGCATCCTCAAACTATGGCTACACCTTC. It is translated as CASSPAASSNYGYTF. The J gene is TRBJ1-2, the V gene TRBV25-1; D ambiguous. Trimming pared 6 bases from V and 2 bases from J, leaving 16 bases between. CDR1 and CDR2 from the germline V gene are MGHDK and SYGVNS. CDR3 length: 15 amino acids.

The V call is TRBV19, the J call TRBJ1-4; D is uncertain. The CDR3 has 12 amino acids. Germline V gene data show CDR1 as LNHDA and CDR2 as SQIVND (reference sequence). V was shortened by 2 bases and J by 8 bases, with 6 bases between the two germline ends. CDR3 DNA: TGTGCCAGTAGTATACGAGGGGAAAAACTGTTTTTT. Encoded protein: CASSIRGEKLFF.

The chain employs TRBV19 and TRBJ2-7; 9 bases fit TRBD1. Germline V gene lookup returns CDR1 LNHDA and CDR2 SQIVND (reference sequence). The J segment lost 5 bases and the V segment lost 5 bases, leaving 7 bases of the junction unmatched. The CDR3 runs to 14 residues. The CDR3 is CASSEQGAWDEQYF. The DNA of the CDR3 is TGTGCCAGTAGTGAACAGGGGGCGTGGGACGAGCAGTACTTC.

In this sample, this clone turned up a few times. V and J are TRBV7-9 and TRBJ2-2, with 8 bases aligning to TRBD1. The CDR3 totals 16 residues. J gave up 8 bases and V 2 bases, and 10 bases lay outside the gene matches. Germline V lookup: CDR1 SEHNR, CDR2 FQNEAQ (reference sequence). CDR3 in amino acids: CASSLISPGGLGELFF. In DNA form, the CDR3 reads TGTGCCAGCAGCTTAATTTCGCCAGGGGGCTTGGGGGAGCTGTTTTTT.

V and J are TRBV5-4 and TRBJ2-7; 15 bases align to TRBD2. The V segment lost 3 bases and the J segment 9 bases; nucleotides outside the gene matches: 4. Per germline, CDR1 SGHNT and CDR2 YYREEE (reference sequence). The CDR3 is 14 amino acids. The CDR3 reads CASSSGLAGGVQYF. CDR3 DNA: TGTGCCAGCAGCTCGGGACTAGCGGGAGGAGTGCAGTACTTC.

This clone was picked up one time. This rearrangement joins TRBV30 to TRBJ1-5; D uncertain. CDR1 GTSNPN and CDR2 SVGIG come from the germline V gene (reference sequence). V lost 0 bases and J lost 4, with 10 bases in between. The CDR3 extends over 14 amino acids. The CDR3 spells CAWSVGHLNQPQHF. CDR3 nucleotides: TGTGCCTGGAGTGTAGGGCACCTTAATCAGCCCCAGCATTTT.

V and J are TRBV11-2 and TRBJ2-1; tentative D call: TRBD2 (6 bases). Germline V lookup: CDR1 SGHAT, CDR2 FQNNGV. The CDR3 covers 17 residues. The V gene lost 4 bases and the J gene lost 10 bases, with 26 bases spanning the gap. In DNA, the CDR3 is TGTGCCAGCAGCTCCCCTAGTAGCGGCCCTGGTAGAGGGGAGCAGTTCTTC. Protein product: CASSSPSSGPGRGEQFF.

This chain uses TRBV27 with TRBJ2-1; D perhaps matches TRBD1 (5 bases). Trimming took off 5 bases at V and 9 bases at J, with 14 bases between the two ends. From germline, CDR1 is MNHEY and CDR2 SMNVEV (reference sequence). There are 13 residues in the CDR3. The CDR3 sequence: CASSSHRSSEQFF. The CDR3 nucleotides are TGTGCCAGCAGTAGCCACAGGTCATCTGAGCAGTTCTTC.

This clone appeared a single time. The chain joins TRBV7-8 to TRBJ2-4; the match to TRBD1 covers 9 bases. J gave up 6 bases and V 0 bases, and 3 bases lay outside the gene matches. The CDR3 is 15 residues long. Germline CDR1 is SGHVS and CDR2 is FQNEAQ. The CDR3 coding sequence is TGTGCCAGCAGCTTAGCTGGACAGGGGCCAAACATTCAGTACTTC. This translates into CASSLAGQGPNIQYF.

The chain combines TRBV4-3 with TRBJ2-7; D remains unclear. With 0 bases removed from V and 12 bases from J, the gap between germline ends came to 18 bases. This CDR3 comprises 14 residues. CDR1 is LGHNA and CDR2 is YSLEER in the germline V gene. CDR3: CASSQEMVSASRYF. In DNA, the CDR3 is TGCGCCAGCAGCCAAGAGATGGTGTCGGCTTCAAGGTACTTC.

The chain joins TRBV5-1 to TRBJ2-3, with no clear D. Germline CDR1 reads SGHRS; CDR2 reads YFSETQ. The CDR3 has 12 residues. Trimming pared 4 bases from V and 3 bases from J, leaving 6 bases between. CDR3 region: CASSQETDTQYF. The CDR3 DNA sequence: TGCGCCAGCAGCCAGGAAACAGATACGCAGTATTTT. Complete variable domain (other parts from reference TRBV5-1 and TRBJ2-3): KAGVTQTPRYLIKTRGQQVTLSCSPISGHRSVSWYQQTPGQGLQFLFEYFSETQRNKGNFPGRFSGRQFSNSRSEMNVSTLELGDSALYLCASSQETDTQYFGPGTRLTVL.

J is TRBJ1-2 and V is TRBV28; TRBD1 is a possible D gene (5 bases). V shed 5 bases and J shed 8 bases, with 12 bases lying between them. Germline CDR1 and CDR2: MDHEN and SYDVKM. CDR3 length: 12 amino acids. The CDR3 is CASSQGLWGYTF. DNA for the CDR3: TGTGCCAGCAGTCAGGGACTTTGGGGCTACACCTTC.

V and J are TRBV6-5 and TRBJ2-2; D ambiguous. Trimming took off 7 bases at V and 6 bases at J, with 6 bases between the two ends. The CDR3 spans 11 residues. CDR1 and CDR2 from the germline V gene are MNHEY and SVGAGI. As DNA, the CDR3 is TGTGCCAGCACTGGCCCCGGGGAGCTGTTTTTT. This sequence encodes CASTGPGELFF.

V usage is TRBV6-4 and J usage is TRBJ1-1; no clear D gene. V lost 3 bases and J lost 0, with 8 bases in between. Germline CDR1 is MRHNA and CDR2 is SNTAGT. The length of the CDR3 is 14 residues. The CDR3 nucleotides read TGTGCCAGCAGTGATAAGACCATGAACACTGAAGCTTTCTTT. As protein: CASSDKTMNTEAFF.

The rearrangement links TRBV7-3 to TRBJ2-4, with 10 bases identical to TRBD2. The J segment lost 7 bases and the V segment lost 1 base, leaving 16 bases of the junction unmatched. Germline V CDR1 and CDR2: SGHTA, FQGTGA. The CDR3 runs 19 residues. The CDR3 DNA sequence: TGTGCCAGCAGCTTAATTGGAGTAGAGCGGGAGGGCCCCCACAACATTCAGTACTTC. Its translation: CASSLIGVEREGPHNIQYF.

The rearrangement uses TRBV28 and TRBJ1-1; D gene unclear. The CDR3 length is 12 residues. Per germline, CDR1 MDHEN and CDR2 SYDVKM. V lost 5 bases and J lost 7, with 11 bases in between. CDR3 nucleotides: TGTGCCAGCAGTCCCGTTATCGGTGAAGCTTTCTTT. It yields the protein CASSPVIGEAFF.

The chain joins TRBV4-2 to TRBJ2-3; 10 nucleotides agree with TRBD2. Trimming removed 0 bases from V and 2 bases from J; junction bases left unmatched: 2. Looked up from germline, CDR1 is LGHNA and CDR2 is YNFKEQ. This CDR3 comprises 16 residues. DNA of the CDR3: TGTGCCAGCAGCCAAGAACTAGCGGGGTACACAGATACGCAGTATTTT. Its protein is CASSQELAGYTDTQYF.

The CDR3, as DNA: TGCGCCAGCAGCATGGATAGAGTGAACACTGAAGCTTTCTTT. Its protein is CASSMDRVNTEAFF. The chain joins TRBV5-1 to TRBJ1-1; D remains ambiguous. Germline values: CDR1 SGHRS, CDR2 YFSETQ. The CDR3 sequence is 14 residues long. V lost 4 bases, J lost 0 bases, and 10 bases lay in between.

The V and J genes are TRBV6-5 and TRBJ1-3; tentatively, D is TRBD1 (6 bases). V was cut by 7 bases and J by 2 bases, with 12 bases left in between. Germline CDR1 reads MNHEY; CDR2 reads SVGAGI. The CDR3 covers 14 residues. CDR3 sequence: CASTLEGAGNTIYF. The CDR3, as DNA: TGTGCCAGCACCTTGGAGGGGGCTGGAAACACCATATATTTT.

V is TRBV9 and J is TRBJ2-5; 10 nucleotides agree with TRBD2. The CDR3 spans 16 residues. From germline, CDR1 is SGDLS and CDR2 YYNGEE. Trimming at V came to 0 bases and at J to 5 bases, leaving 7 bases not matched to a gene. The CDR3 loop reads CASSVGALAGAETQYF. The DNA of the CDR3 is TGTGCCAGCAGCGTAGGTGCCCTAGCGGGAGCGGAGACCCAGTACTTC.

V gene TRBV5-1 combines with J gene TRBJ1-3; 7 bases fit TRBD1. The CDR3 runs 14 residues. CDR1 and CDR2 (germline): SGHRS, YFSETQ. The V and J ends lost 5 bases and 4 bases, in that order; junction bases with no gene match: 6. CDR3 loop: CASSPPGQGNTIYF. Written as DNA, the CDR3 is TGCGCCAGCAGTCCGCCGGGACAGGGAAACACCATATATTTT. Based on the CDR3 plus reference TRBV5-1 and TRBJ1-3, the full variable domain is KAGVTQTPRYLIKTRGQQVTLSCSPISGHRSVSWYQQTPGQGLQFLFEYFSETQRNKGNFPGRFSGRQFSNSRSEMNVSTLELGDSALYLCASSPPGQGNTIYFGEGSWLTVV.

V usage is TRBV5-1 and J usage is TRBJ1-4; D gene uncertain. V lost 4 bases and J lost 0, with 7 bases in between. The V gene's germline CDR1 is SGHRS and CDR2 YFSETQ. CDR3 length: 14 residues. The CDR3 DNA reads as TGCGCCAGCAGCGCGGGTGCAACTAATGAAAAACTGTTTTTT. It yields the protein CASSAGATNEKLFF.

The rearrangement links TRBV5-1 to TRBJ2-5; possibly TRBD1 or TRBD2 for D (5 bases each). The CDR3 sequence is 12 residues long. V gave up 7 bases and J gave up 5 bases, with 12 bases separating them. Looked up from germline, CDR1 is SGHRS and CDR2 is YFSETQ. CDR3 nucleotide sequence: TGCGCCAGCTGGGGGATCGGCGAGACCCAGTACTTC. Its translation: CASWGIGETQYF.

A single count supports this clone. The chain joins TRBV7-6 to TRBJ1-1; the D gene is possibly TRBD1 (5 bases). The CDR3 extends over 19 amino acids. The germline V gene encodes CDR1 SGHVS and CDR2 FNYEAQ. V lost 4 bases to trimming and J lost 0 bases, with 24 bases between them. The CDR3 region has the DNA TGTGCCAGCAGCTCAGATTCCCGAGACAGTAGATTAGTGAACACTGAAGCTTTCTTT. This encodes CASSSDSRDSRLVNTEAFF.

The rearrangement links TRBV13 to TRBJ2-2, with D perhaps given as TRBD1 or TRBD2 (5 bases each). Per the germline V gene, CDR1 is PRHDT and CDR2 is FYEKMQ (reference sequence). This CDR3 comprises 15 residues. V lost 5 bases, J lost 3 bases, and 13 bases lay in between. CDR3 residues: CASSPHGAYTGELFF. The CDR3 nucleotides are TGTGCCAGCAGCCCCCACGGGGCGTACACCGGGGAGCTGTTTTTT.

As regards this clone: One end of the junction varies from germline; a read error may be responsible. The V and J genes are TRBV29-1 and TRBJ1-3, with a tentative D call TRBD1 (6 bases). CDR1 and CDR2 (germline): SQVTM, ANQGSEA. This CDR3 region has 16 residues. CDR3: CSVQDSRGGFGNTIYF. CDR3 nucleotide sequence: TGCAGCGTTCAAGATTCTCGGGGGGGCTTTGGAAACACCATATATTTT.

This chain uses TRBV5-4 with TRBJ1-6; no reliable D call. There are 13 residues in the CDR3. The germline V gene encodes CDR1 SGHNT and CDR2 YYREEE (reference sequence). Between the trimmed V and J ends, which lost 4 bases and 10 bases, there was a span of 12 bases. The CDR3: CASSLTRQSPLHF. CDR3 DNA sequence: TGTGCCAGCAGCCTGACACGGCAATCACCCCTCCACTTT.

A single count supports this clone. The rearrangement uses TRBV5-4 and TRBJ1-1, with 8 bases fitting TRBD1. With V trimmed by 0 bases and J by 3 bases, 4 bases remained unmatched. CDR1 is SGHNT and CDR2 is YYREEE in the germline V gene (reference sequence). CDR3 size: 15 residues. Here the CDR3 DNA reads TGTGCCAGCAGCTTGGTACAGGGGGGGGACACTGAAGCTTTCTTT. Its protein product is CASSLVQGGDTEAFF.